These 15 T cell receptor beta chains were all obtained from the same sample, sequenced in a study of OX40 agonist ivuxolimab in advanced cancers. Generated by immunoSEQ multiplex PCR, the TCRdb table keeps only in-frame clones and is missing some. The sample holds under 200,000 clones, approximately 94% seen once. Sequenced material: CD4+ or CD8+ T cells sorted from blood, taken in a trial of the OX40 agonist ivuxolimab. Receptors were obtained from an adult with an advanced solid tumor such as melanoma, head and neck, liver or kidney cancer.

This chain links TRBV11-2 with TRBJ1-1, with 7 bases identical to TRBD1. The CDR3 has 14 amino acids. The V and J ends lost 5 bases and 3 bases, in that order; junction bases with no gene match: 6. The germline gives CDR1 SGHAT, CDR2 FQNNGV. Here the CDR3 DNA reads TGTGCCAGCAGCCTGAGGGGGCGGGACACTGAAGCTTTCTTT. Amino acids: CASSLRGRDTEAFF. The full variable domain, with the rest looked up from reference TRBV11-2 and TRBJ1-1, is EAGVAQSPRYKIIEKRQSVAFWCNPISGHATLYWYQQILGQGPKLLIQFQNNGVVDDSQLPKDRFSAERLKGVDSTLKIQPAKLEDSAVYLCASSLRGRDTEAFFGQGTRLTVV.

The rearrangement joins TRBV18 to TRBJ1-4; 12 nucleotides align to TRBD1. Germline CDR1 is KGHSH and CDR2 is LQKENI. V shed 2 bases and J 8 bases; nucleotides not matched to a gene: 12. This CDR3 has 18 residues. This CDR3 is CASSPAGQGAGSREKLFF. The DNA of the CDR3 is TGTGCCAGCTCACCAGCGGGACAGGGGGCTGGTAGTCGGGAAAAACTGTTTTTT.

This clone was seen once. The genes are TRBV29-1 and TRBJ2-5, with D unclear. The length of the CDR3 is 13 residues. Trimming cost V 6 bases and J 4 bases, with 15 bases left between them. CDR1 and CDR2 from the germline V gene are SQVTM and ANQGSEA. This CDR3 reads CSVAVRLVETQYF. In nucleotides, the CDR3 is TGCAGCGTGGCAGTTAGGCTGGTAGAGACCCAGTACTTC.

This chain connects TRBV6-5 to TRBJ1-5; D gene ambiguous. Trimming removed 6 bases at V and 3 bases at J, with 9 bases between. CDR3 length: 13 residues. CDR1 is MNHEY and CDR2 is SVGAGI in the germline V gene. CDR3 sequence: CASRKGTNQPQHF. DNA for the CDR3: TGTGCCAGCAGGAAGGGTACCAATCAGCCCCAGCATTTT.

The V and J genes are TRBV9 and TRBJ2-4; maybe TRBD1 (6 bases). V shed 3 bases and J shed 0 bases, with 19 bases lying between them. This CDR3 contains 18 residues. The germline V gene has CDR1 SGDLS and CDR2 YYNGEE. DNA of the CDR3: TGTGCCAGCAGCGGGGGGATGACAGGAGTAGGAGCCAAAAACATTCAGTACTTC. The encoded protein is CASSGGMTGVGAKNIQYF.

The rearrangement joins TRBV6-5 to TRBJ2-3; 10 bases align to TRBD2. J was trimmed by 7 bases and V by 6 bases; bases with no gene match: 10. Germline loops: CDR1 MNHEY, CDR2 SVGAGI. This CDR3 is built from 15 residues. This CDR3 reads CASSQLAGSRYTQYF. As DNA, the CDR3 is TGTGCCAGCAGCCAACTAGCGGGGTCGCGGTATACGCAGTATTTT.

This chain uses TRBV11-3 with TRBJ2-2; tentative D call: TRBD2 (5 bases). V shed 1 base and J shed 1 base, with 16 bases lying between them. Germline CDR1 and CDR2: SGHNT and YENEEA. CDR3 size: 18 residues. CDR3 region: CASSLGFGRVWNTGELFF. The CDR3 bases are TGTGCCAGCAGCTTAGGTTTCGGGCGGGTATGGAACACCGGGGAGCTGTTTTTT.

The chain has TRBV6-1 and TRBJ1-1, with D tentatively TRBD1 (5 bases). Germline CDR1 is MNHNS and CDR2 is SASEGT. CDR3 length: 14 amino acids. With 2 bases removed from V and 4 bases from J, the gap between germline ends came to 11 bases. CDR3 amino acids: CASSENGALTEAFF. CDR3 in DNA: TGTGCCAGCAGTGAAAATGGGGCCCTCACTGAAGCTTTCTTT.

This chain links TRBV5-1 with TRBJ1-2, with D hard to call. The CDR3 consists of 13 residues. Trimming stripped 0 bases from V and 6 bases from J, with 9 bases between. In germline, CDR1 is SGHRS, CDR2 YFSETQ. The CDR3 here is CASSLGDLDGYTF. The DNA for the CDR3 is TGCGCCAGCAGCTTGGGGGATTTGGATGGCTACACCTTC.

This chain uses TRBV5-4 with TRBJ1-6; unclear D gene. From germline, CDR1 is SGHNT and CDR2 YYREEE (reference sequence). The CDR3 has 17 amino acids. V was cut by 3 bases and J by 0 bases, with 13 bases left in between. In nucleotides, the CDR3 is TGTGCCAGCAGCTCCGGTGGCATAAGCTCCTATAATTCACCCCTCCACTTT. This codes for CASSSGGISSYNSPLHF.

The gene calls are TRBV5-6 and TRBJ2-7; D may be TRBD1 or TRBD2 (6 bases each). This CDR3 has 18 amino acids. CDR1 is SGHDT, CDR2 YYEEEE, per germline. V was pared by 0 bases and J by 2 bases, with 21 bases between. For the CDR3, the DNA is TGTGCCAGCAGCTTGGGGGGGCGGGGCCGGCAGGCCACCTACGAGCAGTACTTC. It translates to CASSLGGRGRQATYEQYF.

CDR3 DNA: TGTGCCAGCAGTTTATCGGGGGGTCGATTGGGTACAGATACGCAGTATTTT. Translated, it gives CASSLSGGRLGTDTQYF. The genes are TRBV27 and TRBJ2-3, with D possibly TRBD2 on 6 matching bases. V was trimmed by 0 bases and J by 3 bases, leaving 16 bases between them. This CDR3 has 17 residues. Germline V gene sequence: CDR1 MNHEY, CDR2 SMNVEV (reference sequence).

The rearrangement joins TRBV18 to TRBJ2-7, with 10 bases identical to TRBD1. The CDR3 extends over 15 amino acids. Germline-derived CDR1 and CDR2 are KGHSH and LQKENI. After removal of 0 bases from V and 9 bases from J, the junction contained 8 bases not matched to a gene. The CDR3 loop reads CASSPPGQGFHGQYF. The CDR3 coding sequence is TGTGCCAGCTCACCACCGGGACAGGGGTTTCATGGGCAGTACTTC.

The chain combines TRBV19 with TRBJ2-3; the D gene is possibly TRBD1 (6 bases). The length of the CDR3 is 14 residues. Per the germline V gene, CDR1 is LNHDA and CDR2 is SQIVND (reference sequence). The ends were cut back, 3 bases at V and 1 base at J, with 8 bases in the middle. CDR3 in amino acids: CASSMGAGTDTQYF. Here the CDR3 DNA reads TGTGCCAGTAGTATGGGGGCTGGCACAGATACGCAGTATTTT. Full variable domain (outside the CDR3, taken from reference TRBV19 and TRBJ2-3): DGGITQSPKYLFRKEGQNVTLSCEQNLNHDAMYWYRQDPGQGLRLIYYSQIVNDFQKGDIAEGYSVSREKKESFPLTVTSAQKNPTAFYLCASSMGAGTDTQYFGPGTRLTVL.

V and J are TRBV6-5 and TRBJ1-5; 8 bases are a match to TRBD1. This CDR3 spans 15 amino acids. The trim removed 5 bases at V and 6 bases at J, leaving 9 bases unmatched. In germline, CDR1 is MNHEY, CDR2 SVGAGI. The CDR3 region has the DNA TGTGCCAGCAGTCACAGGAACAGGGGGGTTCAGCCCCAGCATTTT. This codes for CASSHRNRGVQPQHF.